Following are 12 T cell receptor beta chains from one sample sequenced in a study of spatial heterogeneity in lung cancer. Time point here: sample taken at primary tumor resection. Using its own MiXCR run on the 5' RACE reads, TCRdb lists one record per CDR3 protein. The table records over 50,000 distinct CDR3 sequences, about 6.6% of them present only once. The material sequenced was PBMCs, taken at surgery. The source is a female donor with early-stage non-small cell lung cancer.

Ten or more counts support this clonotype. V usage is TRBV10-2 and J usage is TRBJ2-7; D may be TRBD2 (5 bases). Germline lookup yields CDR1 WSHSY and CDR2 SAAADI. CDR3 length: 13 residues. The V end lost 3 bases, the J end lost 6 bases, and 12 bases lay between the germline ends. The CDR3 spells CASSEGPGGEQYF. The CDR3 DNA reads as TGCGCCAGCAGTGAAGGCCCCGGAGGCGAGCAGTACTTC.

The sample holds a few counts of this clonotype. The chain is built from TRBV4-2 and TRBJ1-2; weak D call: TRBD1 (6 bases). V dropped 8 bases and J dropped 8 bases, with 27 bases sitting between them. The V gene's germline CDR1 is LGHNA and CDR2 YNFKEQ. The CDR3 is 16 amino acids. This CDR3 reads CASAVGQYPGTGGYTF. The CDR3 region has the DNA TGTGCCAGCGCTGTTGGACAGTACCCTGGAACGGGCGGCTACACCTTC.

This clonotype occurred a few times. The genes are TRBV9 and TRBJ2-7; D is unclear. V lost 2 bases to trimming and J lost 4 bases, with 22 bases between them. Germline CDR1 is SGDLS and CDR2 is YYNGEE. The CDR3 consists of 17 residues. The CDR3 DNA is TGTGCCAGCAGCGTGGGCCGGGCTATACCCGATATATACGAGCAGTACGTC. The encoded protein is CASSVGRAIPDIYEQYV.

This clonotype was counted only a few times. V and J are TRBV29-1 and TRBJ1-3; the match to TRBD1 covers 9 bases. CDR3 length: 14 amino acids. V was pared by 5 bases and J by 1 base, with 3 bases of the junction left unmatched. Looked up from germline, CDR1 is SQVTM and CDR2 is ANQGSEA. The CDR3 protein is CSVRTGVSGNTIYF. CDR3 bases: TGCAGCGTTCGGACAGGGGTGTCTGGAAACACCATATATTTT. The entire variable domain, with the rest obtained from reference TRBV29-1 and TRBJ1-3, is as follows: SAVISQKPSRDICQRGTSLTIQCQVDSQVTMMFWYRQQPGQSLTLIATANQGSEATYESGFVIDKFPISRPNLTFSTLTVSNMSPEDSSIYLCSVRTGVSGNTIYFGEGSWLTVV.

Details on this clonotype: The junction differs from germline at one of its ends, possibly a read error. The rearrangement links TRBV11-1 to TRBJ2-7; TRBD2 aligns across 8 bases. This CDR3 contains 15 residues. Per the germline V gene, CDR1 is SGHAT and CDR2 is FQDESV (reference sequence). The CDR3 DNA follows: TGTGCCAGCACCTTATCCGGGACTAGTAACAACGAGCAGTACTTC. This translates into CASTLSGTSNNEQYF. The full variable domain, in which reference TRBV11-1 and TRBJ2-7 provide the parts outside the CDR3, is EAEVAQSPRYKITEKSQAVAFWCDPISGHATLYWYRQILGQGPELLVQFQDESVVDDSQLPKDRFSAERLKGVDSTLKIQPAELGDSAMYLCASTLSGTSNNEQYFGPGTRLTVT.

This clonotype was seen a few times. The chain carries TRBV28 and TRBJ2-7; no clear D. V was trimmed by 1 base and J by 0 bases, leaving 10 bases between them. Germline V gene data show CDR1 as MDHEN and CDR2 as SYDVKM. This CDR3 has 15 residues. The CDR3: CASSLLASSSYEQYF. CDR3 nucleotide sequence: TGTGCCAGCAGTTTATTGGCCTCGAGCTCCTACGAGCAGTACTTC.

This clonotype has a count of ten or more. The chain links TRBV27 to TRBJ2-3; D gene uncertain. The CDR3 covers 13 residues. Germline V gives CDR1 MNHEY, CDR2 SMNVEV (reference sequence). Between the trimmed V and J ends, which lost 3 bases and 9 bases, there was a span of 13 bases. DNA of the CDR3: TGTGCCAGCAGTTTGAAGGCCACTCTAACGCAGTATTTT. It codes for CASSLKATLTQYF.

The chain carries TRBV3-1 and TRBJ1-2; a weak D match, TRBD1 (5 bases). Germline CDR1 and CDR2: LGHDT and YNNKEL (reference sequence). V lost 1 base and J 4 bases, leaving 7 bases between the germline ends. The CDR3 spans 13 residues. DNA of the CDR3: TGTGCCAGCAGCCAAGGGGGGTTCTATGGCTACACCTTC. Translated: CASSQGGFYGYTF. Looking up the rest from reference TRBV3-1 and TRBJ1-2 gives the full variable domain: DTAVSQTPKYLVTQMGNDKSIKCEQNLGHDTMYWYKQDSKKFLKIMFSYNNKELIINETVPNRFSPKSPDKAHLNLHINSLELGDSAVYFCASSQGGFYGYTFGSGTRLTVV.

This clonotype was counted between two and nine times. The CDR3 sequence is CASSRRRGGLYNEQFF. The CDR3 coding sequence is TGTGCCAGCAGCCGCAGGCGAGGGGGCCTCTACAATGAGCAGTTCTTC. The chain combines TRBV5-6 with TRBJ2-1; 7 nucleotides agree with TRBD1. With 4 bases clipped from V and 3 bases from J, the junction kept 10 bases outside the gene matches. This CDR3 spans 16 amino acids. From germline, CDR1 is SGHDT and CDR2 YYEEEE.

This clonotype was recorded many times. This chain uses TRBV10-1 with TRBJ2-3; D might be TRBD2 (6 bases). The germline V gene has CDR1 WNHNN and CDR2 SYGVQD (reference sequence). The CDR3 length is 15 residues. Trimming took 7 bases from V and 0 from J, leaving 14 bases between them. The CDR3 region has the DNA TGCGCCAGCATCGGGACTCCTACTAGCACAGATACGCAGTATTTT. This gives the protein CASIGTPTSTDTQYF.

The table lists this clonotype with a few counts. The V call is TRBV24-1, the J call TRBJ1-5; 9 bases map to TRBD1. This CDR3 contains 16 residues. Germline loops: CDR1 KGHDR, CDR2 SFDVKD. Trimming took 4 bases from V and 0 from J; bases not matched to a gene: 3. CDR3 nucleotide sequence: TGTGCCACCAGTGACGGGACAGGGTATAGCAATCAGCCCCAGCATTTT. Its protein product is CATSDGTGYSNQPQHF.

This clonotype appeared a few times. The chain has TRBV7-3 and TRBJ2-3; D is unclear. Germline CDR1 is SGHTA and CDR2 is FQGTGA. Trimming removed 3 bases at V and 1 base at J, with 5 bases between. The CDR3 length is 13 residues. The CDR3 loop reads CASSLSGTDTQYF. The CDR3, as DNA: TGTGCCAGCAGCTTGTCCGGCACAGATACGCAGTATTTT.